This T cell receptor beta chain originates from a study of blood T cell repertoires in COVID-19. Study-wide context: T cells, B-cell-depleted T cells, or PBMCs provided the cDNA or gDNA that served as material.

Here immunoSEQ multiplex PCR was the method, and the copy in TCRdb shows in-frame clones only, minus some. In the table there are about 240,000 clones, around 86% of which are singletons. The CDR3 contains 13 residues. V dropped 9 bases and J dropped 3; count of bases not matched to a gene: 5. The germline V gene has CDR1 SNHLY and CDR2 FYNNEI. This sequence was found in an older woman with active or convalescent COVID-19. The source material was peripheral blood. The genes are TRBV2 and TRBJ2-5; 9 bases are shared with TRBD1. The DNA of the CDR3 is TGTGCCAGTAAACAGGGGGCCAAAGAGACCCAGTACTTC. Amino acids: CASKQGAKETQYF.